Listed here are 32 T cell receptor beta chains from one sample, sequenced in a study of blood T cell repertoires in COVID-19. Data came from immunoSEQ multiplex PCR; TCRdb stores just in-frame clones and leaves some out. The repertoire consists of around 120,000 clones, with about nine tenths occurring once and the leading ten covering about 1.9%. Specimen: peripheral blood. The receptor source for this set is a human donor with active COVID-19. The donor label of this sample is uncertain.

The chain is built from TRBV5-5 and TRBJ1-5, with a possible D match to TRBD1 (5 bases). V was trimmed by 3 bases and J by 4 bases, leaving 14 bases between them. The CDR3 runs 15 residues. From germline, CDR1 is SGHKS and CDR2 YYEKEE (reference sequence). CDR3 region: CASSSLWGRNQPQHF. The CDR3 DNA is TGTGCCAGCAGCTCGCTTTGGGGCAGAAATCAGCCCCAGCATTTT.

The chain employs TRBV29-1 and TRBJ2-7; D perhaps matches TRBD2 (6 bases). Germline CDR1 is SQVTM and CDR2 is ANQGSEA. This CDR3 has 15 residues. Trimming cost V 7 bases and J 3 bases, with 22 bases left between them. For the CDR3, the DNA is TGCAGCGCAGCAAGGGTGCCAGGGAGGTACTACGAGCAGTACTTC. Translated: CSAARVPGRYYEQYF.

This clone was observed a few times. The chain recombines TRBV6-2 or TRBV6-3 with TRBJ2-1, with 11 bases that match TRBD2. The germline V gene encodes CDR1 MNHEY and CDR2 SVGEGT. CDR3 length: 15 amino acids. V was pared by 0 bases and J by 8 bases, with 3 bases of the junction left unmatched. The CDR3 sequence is CASSYSSGGADEQFF. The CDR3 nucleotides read TGTGCCAGCAGTTACTCTAGCGGGGGGGCCGATGAGCAGTTCTTC.

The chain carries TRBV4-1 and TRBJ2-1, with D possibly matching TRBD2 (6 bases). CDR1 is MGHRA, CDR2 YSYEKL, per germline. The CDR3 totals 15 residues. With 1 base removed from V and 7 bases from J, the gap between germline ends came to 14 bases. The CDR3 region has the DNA TGCGCCAGCAGCCAAGTTCTGGATGCGGGGAATGAGCAGTTCTTC. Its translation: CASSQVLDAGNEQFF.

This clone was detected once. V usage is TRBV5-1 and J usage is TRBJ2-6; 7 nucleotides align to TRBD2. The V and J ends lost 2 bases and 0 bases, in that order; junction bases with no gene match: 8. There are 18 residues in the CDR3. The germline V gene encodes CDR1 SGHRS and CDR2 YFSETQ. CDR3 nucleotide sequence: TGCGCCAGCAGCTTTTACCCTAGCGGTGACTCTGGGGCCAACGTCCTGACTTTC. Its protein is CASSFYPSGDSGANVLTF.

The CDR3: CASKDRGYYGYTF. CDR3 DNA sequence: TGTGCCAGCAAGGACAGGGGATACTATGGCTACACCTTC. The rearrangement joins TRBV28 to TRBJ1-2; 9 bases match TRBD1. The germline V gene has CDR1 MDHEN and CDR2 SYDVKM. The length of the CDR3 is 13 residues. V trimming: 7 bases; J trimming: 3 bases; junction bases outside the gene matches: 3.

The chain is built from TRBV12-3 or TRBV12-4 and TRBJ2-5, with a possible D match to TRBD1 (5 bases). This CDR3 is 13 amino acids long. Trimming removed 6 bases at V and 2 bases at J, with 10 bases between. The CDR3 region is CASRPREQETQYF. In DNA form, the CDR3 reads TGTGCCAGCAGACCCAGGGAACAAGAGACCCAGTACTTC.

CDR3 nucleotide sequence: TGTGCCAGCAGAGCCCGGACAGGGAACACTGAAGCTTTCTTT. Protein: CASRARTGNTEAFF. The rearrangement uses TRBV6-4 and TRBJ1-1; 7 bases line up with TRBD1. Trimming at V came to 6 bases and at J to 1 base, leaving 5 bases not matched to a gene. Germline-derived CDR1 and CDR2 are MRHNA and SNTAGT. The CDR3 consists of 14 residues.

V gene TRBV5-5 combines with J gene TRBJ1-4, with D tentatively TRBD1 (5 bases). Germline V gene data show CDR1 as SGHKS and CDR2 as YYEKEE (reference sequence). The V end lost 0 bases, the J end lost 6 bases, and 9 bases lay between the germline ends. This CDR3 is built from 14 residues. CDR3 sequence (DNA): TGTGCCAGCAGCTTGGGGCAGGGCTATGAAAAACTGTTTTTT. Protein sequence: CASSLGQGYEKLFF.

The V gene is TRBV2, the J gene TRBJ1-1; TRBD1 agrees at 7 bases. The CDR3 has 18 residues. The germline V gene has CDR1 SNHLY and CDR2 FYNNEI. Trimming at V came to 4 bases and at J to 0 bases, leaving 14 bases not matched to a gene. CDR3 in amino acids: CASSVKVDGDSMNTEAFF. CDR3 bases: TGTGCCAGCAGTGTAAAGGTCGATGGGGACAGCATGAACACTGAAGCTTTCTTT.

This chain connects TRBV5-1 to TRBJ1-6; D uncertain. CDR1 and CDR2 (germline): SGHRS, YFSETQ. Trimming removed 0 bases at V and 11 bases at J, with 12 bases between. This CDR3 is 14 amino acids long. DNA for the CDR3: TGCGCCAGCAGCTTGGACAGCACCCCGGCACCCCTCCACTTT. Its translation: CASSLDSTPAPLHF. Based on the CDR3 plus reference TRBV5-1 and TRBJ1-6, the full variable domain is KAGVTQTPRYLIKTRGQQVTLSCSPISGHRSVSWYQQTPGQGLQFLFEYFSETQRNKGNFPGRFSGRQFSNSRSEMNVSTLELGDSALYLCASSLDSTPAPLHFGNGTRLTVT.

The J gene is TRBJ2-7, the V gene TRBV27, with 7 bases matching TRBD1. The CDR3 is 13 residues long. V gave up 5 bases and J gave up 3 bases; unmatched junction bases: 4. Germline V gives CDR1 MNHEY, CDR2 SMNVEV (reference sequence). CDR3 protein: CASSRDRSYEQYF. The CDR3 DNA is TGTGCCAGCAGTCGGGACAGAAGCTACGAGCAGTACTTC.

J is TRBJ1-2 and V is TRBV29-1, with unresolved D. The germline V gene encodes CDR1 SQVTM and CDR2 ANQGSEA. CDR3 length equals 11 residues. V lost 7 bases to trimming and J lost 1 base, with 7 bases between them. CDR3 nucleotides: TGCAGCGGCCACAGTAACTATGGCTACACCTTC. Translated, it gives CSGHSNYGYTF.

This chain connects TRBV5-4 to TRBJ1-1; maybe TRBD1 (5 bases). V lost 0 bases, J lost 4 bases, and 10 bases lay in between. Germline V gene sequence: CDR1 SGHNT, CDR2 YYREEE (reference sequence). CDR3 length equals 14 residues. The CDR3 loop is CASSLVRQGTEAFF. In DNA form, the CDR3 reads TGTGCCAGCAGCTTGGTGAGGCAGGGCACTGAAGCTTTCTTT.

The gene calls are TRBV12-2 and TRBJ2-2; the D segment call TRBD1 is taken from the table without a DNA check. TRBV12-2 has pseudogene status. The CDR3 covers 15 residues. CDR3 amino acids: CASRPGTANTGELFF. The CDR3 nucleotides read TGTGCAAGTCGCCCAGGGACAGCGAACACCGGGGAGCTGTTTTTT.

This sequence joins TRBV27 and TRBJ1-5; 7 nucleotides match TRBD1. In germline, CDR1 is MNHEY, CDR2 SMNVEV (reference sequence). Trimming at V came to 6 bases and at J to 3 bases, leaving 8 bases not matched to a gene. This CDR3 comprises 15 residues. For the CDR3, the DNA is TGTGCCAGCAGGTCATTCAGGGGGGACAATCAGCCCCAGCATTTT. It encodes CASRSFRGDNQPQHF.

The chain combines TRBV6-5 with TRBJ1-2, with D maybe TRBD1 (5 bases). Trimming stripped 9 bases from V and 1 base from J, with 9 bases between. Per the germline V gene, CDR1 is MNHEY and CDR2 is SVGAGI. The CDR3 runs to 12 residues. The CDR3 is CASGGGNYGYTF. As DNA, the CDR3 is TGTGCCAGTGGGGGGGGTAACTATGGCTACACCTTC.

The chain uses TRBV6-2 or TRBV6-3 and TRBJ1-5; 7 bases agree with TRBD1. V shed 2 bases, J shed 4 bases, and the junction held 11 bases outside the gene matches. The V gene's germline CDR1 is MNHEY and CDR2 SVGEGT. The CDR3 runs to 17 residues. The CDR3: CASSYPLRTGRNQPQHF. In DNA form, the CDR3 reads TGTGCCAGCAGTTACCCCCTCAGGACAGGCAGGAATCAGCCCCAGCATTTT.

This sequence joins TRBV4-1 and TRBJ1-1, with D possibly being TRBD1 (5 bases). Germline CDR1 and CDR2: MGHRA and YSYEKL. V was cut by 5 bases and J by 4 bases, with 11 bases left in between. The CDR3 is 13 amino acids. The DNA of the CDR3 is TGCGCCAGCAGCTTTGGGGGAGGCACTGAAGCTTTCTTT. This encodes CASSFGGGTEAFF.

The CDR3 sequence is CASSLPLKAFF. CDR3 bases: TGTGCCAGCAGCCTACCCCTTAAAGCTTTCTTT. The rearrangement joins TRBV7-2 to TRBJ1-1; D gene unclear. The V end was cut by 5 bases, the J end by 9 bases, with 10 bases between. The CDR3 runs 11 residues. The V gene's germline CDR1 is SGHTA and CDR2 FQGNSA.

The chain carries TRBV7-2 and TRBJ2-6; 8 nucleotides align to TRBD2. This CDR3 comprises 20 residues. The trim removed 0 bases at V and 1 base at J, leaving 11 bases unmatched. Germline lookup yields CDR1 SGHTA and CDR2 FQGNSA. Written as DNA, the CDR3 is TGTGCCAGCAGCTTAGCTGAGCGGGAGACCGGCGGGTCTGGGGCCAACGTCCTGACTTTC. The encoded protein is CASSLAERETGGSGANVLTF.

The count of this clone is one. In DNA form, the CDR3 reads TGTGCCAGCAGCTTGGGACAGGGGCTCGGTGGCTACACCTTC. Its protein product is CASSLGQGLGGYTF. The chain couples TRBV5-6 to TRBJ1-2, with TRBD1 identical over 8 bases. Trimming cost V 0 bases and J 7 bases; bases outside gene matches: 5. Germline loops: CDR1 SGHDT, CDR2 YYEEEE. The CDR3 totals 14 residues. The full variable domain, with the rest looked up from reference TRBV5-6 and TRBJ1-2, is DAGVTQSPTHLIKTRGQQVTLRCSPKSGHDTVSWYQQALGQGPQFIFQYYEEEERQRGNFPDRFSGHQFPNYSSELNVNALLLGDSALYLCASSLGQGLGGYTFGSGTRLTVV.

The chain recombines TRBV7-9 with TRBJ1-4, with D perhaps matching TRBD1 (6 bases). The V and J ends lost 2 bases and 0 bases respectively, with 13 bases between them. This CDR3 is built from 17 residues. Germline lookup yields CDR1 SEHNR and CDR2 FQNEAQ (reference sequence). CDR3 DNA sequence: TGTGCCAGCAGCTTAAGAACAGGGCAGGCAACTAATGAAAAACTGTTTTTT. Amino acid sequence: CASSLRTGQATNEKLFF.

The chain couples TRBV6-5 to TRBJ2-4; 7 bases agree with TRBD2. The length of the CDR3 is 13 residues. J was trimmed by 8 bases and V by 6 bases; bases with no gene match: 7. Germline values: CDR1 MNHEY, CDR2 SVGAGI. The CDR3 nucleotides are TGTGCCAGCAGCCCCAGCGGGACGGACATTCAGTACTTC. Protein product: CASSPSGTDIQYF.

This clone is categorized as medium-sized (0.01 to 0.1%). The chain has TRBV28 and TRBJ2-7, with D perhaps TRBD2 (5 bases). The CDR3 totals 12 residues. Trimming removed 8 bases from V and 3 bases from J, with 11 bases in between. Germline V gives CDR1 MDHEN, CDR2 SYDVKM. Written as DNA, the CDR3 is TGTGCCAGCGGACTCTACAGCTACGAGCAGTACTTC. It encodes CASGLYSYEQYF.

CDR3 nucleotides: TGTGCCAGTAGTATGAGGGCGGGGAGCTCCTACAATGAGCAGTTCTTC. Protein: CASSMRAGSSYNEQFF. This chain uses TRBV19 with TRBJ2-1, with D tentatively TRBD2 (6 bases). Looked up from germline, CDR1 is LNHDA and CDR2 is SQIVND (reference sequence). The V end lost 3 bases, the J end lost 0 bases, and 12 bases lay between the germline ends. The CDR3 consists of 16 residues.

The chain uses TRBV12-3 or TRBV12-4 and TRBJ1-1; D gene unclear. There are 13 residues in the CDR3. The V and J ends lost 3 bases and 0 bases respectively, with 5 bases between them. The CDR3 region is CASSFSVNTEAFF. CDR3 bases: TGTGCCAGCAGTTTTTCCGTGAACACTGAAGCTTTCTTT.

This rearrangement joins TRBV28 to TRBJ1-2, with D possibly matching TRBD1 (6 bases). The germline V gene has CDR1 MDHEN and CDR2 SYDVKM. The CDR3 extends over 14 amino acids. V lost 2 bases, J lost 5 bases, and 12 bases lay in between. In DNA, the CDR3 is TGTGCCAGCAGTTTACATGCAGGGGTGTATGGCTACACCTTC. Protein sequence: CASSLHAGVYGYTF.

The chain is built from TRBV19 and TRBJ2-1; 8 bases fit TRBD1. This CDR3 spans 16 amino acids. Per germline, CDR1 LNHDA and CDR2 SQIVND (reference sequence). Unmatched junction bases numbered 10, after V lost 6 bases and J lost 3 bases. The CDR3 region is CASRNGQGFDYNEQFF. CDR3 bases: TGTGCCAGTAGGAACGGACAGGGCTTTGACTACAATGAGCAGTTCTTC.

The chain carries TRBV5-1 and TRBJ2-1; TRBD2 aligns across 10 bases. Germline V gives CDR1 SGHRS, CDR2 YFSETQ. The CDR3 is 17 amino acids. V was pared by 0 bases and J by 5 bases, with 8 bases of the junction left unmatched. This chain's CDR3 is CASSLAGLATRNNEQFF. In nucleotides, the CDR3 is TGCGCCAGCAGCTTGGCGGGACTAGCGACCCGTAACAATGAGCAGTTCTTC.

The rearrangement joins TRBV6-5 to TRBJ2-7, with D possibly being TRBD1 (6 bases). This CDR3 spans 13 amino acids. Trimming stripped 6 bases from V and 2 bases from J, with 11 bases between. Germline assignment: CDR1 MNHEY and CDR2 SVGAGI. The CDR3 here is CASSPGQPYEQYF. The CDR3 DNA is TGTGCCAGCAGCCCCGGACAGCCCTACGAGCAGTACTTC.

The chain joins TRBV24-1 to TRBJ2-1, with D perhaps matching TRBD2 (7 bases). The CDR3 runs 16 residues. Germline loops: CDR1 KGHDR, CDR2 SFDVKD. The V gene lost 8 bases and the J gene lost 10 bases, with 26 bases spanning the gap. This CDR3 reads CATKSIRGGHKDEQFF. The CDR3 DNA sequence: TGTGCCACCAAATCGATCAGGGGAGGGCACAAGGACGAGCAGTTCTTC.